A selection of T cell receptor beta chains follows, all from one sample in a study of cytomegalovirus exposure and HLA in healthy donors. Sequencing used immunoSEQ multiplex PCR; TCRdb keeps in-frame clones, though not all of them. The sample consists of some 100,000 clones, about 79% of them appearing once. The specimen was PBMCs. Receptor source: a woman between 18 and 29 years old in good health and CMV-seronegative. Both conserved end residues are part of each CDR3. Fields, in order: clone size, D gene, V gene, J gene, CDR3 DNA, CDR3 protein. A D gene is named only where the DNA matches it firmly. Some rows have no size entry. The others give once, few or many, or a class for an expanded clone.

-,TRBD1,TRBV28,TRBJ2-3,TGTGCCAGCAGGGGGGACAGGGGGCCAGCGGCAGATACGCAGTATTTT,CASRGDRGPAADTQYF
-,-,TRBV16,TRBJ1-5,TGTGCCAGCAGCCGAGAGTCGCAGCCCCAGCATTTT,CASSRESQPQHF
-,TRBD2,TRBV19,TRBJ2-3,TGTGCCAGTAGTAGGACTAGCGGGGGACCCCTCGTGGGCACAGATACGCAGTATTTT,CASSRTSGGPLVGTDTQYF
few,-,TRBV6-1,TRBJ1-1,TGTGCCAGCAGCGAAGGGAGGGGCCGGGACACTGAAGCTTTCTTT,CASSEGRGRDTEAFF
-,TRBD2,TRBV14,TRBJ2-5,TGTGCCAGCAGCCTCTCGCGGGGGGGGTACCAAGAGACCCAGTACTTC,CASSLSRGGYQETQYF
-,TRBD1,TRBV7-2,TRBJ1-6,TGTGCCAGCAGTTACGGGACAGGGTTTTCACCCCTCCACTTT,CASSYGTGFSPLHF
-,-,TRBV28,TRBJ2-1,TGTGCCAGCAGCCCCCGGTCGGGGAGGGGGTACAATGAGCAGTTCTTC,CASSPRSGRGYNEQFF
once,-,TRBV7-8,TRBJ2-7,TGTGCCAGCAGTTCAGACCGGGAGTTGGGCTACGAGCAGTACTTC,CASSSDRELGYEQYF
-,-,TRBV27,TRBJ1-3,TGTGCCAGCAGTTTTCCCCTGAGCTTT,CASSFPLSF
-,TRBD2,TRBV7-2,TRBJ2-3,TGTGCCAGCAGCTTAGGAGCGGGGGCCCCCACAGATACGCAGTATTTT,CASSLGAGAPTDTQYF
-,-,TRBV28,TRBJ2-5,TGTGCCAGCAGTTTCGAATGGACAGGGAGGGAAGAGACCCAGTACTTC,CASSFEWTGREETQYF
-,-,TRBV29-1,TRBJ1-2,TGCAGCCACACTAGCGGGAGCTTCTATGGCTACACCTTC,CSHTSGSFYGYTF
-,-,TRBV11-2,TRBJ1-2,TGTGCCAGCAGCCTAGAGACAGGATCTTATGGCTACACCTTC,CASSLETGSYGYTF
-,-,TRBV5-8,TRBJ1-2,TGTGCCAGCAGCGTGGGGCCGGGACAAGTTAACTATGGCTACACCTTC,CASSVGPGQVNYGYTF
-,-,TRBV18,TRBJ2-5,TGTGCCAGCTCACCCTCGAGGGAGACCCAGTACTTC,CASSPSRETQYF
once,-,TRBV7-2,TRBJ1-2,TGTGCCAGCAGCTTGCCGACAGAAAACTATGGCTACACCTTC,CASSLPTENYGYTF
-,TRBD1,TRBV30,TRBJ2-7,TGTGCCTGGAGTGCAAGGACAGGGGGTTCAGCCTACGAGCAGTACTTC,CAWSARTGGSAYEQYF